This TCR beta chain was identified in a study of blood T cell repertoires in COVID-19. Whole-study context: Sites across the United States, Italy and Spain contributed samples from acute and convalescent COVID-19. The analysed material was cDNA or gDNA that came from T cells, B-cell-depleted T cells, or PBMCs.

Source study methods: Reference gene primer amplification gave nucleated cell count estimates. Sequencing was performed with immunoSEQ multiplex PCR; in TCRdb, only in-frame clones are kept and a portion is missing. V, J and clone size are those of that table, while D and trimming were read from the DNA. The sample lists 250,000 to 350,000 clones; around four fifths were seen once. This CDR3 is built from 14 residues. Germline loops: CDR1 SGHVS, CDR2 FQNEAQ. Trimming removed 5 bases at V and 2 bases at J, with 11 bases between. Sequenced: peripheral blood. The rearrangement uses TRBV7-8 and TRBJ2-3, with D hard to call. This sequence originates from a woman in her forties or fifties with acute or convalescent COVID-19. CDR3 sequence: CASSMGPYTDTQYF. The CDR3 nucleotides read TGTGCCAGCAGCATGGGCCCTTACACAGATACGCAGTATTTT.